The present T cell receptor (beta chain) was sequenced within a study of T cell responses to AZD1222 COVID-19 vaccine. A note on this clone: Its antigen is not identified.

The V end lost 2 bases, the J end lost 7 bases, and 6 bases lay between the germline ends. The length of the CDR3 is 12 residues. CDR1 is MNHNY and CDR2 is SVGAGI in the germline V gene (reference sequence). Findings of the study overall: Nearly half of spike-specific TCRs reportedly target variant regions that are unmutated in the B.1.351 and B.1.1.7 variants. Dominant CD4 TCR responses targeted spike regions 160-218 and 743-854.

Profiling relied on immunoSEQ multiplex PCR, and the TCRdb table lists in-frame clones only, not all of them. The sample lists 80,000 to 90,000 clones; about nine tenths were seen once. This receptor was identified in an adult who received the AZD1222 COVID-19 vaccine. The genes are TRBV6-6 and TRBJ2-1, with a tentative D call TRBD2 (5 bases). This specimen consisted of peripheral blood, obtained 28 days after the second AZD1222 dose. The CDR3 bases are TGTGCCAGCAGTTACCCGGGGAATGAGCAGTTCTTC. Translated, it gives CASSYPGNEQFF.